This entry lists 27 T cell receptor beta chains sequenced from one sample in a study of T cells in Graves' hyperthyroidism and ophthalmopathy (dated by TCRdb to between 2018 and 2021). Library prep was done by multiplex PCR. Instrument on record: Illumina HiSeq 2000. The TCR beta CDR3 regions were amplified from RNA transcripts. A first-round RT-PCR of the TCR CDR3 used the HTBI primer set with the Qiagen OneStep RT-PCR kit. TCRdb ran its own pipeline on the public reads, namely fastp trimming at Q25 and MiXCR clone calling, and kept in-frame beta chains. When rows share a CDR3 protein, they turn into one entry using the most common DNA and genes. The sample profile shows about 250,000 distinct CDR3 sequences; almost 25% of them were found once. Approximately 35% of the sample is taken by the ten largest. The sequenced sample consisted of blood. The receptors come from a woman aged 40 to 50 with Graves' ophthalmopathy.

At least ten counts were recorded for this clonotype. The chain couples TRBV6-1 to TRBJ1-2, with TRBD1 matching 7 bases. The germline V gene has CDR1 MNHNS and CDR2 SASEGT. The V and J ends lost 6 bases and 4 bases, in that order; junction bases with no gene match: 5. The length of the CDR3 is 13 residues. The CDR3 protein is CASRTGAGYGYTF. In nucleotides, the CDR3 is TGTGCCAGCAGAACAGGGGCGGGCTATGGCTACACCTTC.

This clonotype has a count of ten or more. The CDR3 region has the DNA TGTGCCACCCAGCCCTCAACAGGGAGGGGCAATCAGCCCCAGCATTTT. This sequence encodes CATQPSTGRGNQPQHF. The chain recombines TRBV6-1 with TRBJ1-5, with a possible D match to TRBD1 (6 bases). The CDR3 is 16 amino acids. From germline, CDR1 is MNHNS and CDR2 SASEGT. V gave up 10 bases and J gave up 2 bases, with 21 bases separating them.

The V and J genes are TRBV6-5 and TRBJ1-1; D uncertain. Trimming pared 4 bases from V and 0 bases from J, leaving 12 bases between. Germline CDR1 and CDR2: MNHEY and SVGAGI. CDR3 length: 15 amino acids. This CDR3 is CASSSTPNLNTEAFF. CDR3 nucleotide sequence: TGTGCCAGCAGTTCTACACCGAATTTGAACACTGAAGCTTTCTTT.

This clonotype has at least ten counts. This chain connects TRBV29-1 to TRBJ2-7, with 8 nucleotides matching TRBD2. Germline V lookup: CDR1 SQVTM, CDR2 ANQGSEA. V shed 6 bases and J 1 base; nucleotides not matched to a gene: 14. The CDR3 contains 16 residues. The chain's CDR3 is CSVRGFNGRVSYEQYF. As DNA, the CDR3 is TGCAGCGTCAGGGGATTTAACGGGAGGGTTTCCTACGAGCAGTACTTC.

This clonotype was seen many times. The CDR3 bases are TGTGCCAGCAGTCCACTCGACACCATGTACAATGAGCAGTTCTTC. Protein sequence: CASSPLDTMYNEQFF. The chain recombines TRBV28 with TRBJ2-1; the D is unclear. V was clipped by 5 bases and J by 4 bases, with 15 bases between them. CDR1 and CDR2 (germline): MDHEN, SYDVKM. This CDR3 region has 15 residues.

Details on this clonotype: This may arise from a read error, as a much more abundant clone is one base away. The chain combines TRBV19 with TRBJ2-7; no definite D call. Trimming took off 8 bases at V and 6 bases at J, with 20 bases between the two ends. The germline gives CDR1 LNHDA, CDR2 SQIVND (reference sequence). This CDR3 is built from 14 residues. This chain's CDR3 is CASSPGTWGFEQYF. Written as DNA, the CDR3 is TGTGCCAGTTCCCCCGGAACATGGGGATTCGAGCAGTACTTC.

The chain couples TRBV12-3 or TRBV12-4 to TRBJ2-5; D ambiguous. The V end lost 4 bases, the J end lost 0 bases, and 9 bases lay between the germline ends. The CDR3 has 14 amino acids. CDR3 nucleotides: TGTGCCAGCAGTTCCTGGGATTACCAAGAGACCCAGTACTTC. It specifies CASSSWDYQETQYF.

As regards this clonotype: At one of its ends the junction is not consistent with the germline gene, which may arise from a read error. The CDR3 DNA reads TGTGCCAGCAGTTACTCGGAGAAGGAACGCCAGACAGGCTTC. It codes for CASSYSEKERQTGF. The chain is built from TRBV6-5 and TRBJ1-2; D is perhaps TRBD1 (6 bases). The CDR3 length is 14 residues. Per germline, CDR1 MNHEY and CDR2 SVGAGI.

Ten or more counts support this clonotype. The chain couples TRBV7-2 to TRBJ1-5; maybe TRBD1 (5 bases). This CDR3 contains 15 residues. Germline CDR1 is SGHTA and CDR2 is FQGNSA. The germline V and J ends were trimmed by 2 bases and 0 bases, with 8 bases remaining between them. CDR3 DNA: TGTGCCAGCAGCTTAAGGGGCGCTAGCAATCAGCCCCAGCATTTT. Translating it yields CASSLRGASNQPQHF.

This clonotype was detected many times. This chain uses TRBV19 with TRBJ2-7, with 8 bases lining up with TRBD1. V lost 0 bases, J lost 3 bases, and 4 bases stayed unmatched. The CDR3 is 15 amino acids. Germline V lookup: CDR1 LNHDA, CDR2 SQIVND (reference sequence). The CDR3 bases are TGTGCCAGTAGTATAGAGGCAGGGGGCATCTACGAGCAGTACTTC. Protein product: CASSIEAGGIYEQYF.

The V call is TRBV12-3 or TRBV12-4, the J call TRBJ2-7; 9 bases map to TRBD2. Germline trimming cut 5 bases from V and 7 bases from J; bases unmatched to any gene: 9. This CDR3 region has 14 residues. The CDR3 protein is CASSLGTSRVEQYF. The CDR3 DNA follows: TGTGCCAGCAGTCTCGGGACTAGCAGGGTAGAGCAGTACTTC.

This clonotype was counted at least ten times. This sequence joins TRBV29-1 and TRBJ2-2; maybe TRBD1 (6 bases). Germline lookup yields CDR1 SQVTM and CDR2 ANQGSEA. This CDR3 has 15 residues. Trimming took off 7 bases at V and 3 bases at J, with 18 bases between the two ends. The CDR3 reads CSAQTGKGDTGELFF. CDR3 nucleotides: TGCAGCGCACAAACGGGGAAGGGGGACACCGGGGAGCTGTTTTTT.

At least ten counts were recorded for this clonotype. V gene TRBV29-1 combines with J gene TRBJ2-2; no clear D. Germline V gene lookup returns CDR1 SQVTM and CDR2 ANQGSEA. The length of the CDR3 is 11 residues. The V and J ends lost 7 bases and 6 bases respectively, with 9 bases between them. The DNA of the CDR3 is TGCAGCGCAATGACCGCCGGGGAGCTGTTTTTT. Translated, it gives CSAMTAGELFF.

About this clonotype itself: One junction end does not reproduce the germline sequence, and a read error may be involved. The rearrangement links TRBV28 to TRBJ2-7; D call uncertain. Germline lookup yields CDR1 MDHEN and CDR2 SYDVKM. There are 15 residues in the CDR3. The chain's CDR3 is CASSLSPGISHEQYF. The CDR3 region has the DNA TGTGCCAGCAGTTTAAGCCCAGGAATCTCCCACGAGCAGTACTTC.

CDR3 amino acids: CASSLRNGGSPLHF. CDR3 DNA sequence: TGTGCCAGCAGCTTACGTAATGGGGGTTCACCCCTCCACTTT. V and J are TRBV7-3 and TRBJ1-6, with a tentative D call TRBD1 (5 bases). The CDR3 consists of 14 residues. Germline-derived CDR1 and CDR2 are SGHTA and FQGTGA. V was pared by 2 bases and J by 9 bases, with 11 bases between.

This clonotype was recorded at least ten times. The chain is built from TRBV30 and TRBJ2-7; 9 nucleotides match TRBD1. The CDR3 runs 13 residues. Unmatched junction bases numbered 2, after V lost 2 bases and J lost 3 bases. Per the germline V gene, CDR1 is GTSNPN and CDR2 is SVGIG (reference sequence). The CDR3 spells CAWSNRGHYEQYF. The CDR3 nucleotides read TGTGCCTGGAGTAACAGGGGGCACTACGAGCAGTACTTC.

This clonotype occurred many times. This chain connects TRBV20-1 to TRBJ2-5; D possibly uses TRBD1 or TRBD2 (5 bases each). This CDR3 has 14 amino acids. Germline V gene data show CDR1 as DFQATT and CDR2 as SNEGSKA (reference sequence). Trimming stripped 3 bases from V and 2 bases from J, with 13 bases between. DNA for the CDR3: TGCAGTGCTAGTGAAGGGACCCAACAAGAGACCCAGTACTTC. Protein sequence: CSASEGTQQETQYF.

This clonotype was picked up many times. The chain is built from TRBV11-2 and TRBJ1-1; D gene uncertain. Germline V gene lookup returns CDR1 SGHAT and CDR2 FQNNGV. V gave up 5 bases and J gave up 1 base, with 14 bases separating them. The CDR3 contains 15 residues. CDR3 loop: CASSSQFPGNTEAFF. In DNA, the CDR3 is TGTGCCAGCAGCAGCCAATTTCCCGGGAACACTGAAGCTTTCTTT.

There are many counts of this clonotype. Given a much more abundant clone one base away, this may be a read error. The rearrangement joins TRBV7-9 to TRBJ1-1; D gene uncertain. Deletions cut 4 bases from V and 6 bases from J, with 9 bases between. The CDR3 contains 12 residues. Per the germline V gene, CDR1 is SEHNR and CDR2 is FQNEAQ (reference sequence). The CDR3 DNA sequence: TGTGCCAGCAGCTGGACGGGTGCTGAAGCTTTCTTT. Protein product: CASSWTGAEAFF. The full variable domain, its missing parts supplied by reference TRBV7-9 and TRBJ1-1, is DTGVSQNPRHKITKRGQNVTFRCDPISEHNRLYWYRQTLGQGPEFLTYFQNEAQLEKSRLLSDRFSAERPKGSFSTLEIQRTEQGDSAMYLCASSWTGAEAFFGQGTRLTVV.

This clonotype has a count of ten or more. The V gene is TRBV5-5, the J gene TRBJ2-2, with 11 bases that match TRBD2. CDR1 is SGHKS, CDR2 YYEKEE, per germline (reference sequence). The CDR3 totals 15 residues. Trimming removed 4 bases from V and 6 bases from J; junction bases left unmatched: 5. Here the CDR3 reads CASSLQTSGAGELFF. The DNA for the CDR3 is TGTGCCAGCAGCCTACAGACTAGCGGGGCCGGGGAGCTGTTTTTT.

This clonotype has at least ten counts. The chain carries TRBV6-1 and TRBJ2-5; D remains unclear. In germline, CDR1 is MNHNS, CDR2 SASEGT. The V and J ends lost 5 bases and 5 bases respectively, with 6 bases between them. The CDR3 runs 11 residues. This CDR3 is CASSYAETQYF. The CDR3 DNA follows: TGTGCCAGCAGTTACGCGGAGACCCAGTACTTC.

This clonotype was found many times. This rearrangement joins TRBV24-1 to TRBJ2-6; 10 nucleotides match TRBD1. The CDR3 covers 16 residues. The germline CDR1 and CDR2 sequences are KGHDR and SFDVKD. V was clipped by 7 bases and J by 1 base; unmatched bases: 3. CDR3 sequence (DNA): TGTGCCACCAGGAGACAGGGGGCTTCTGGGGCCAACGTCCTGACTTTC. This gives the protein CATRRQGASGANVLTF.

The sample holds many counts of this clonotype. DNA of the CDR3: TGTGCCAGCAGCTATGACCCTAGCAATCAGCCCCAGCATTTT. Translating gives CASSYDPSNQPQHF. V is TRBV28 and J is TRBJ1-5, with D uncertain. Germline CDR1 reads MDHEN; CDR2 reads SYDVKM. V was clipped by 6 bases and J by 0 bases, with 9 bases between them. This CDR3 is 14 amino acids long.

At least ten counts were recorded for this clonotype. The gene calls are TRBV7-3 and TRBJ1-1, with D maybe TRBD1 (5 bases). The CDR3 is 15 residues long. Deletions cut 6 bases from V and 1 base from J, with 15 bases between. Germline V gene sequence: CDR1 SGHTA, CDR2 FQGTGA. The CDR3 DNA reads TGTGCCAGCAGTCGTGCCGGACAACCGAACACTGAAGCTTTCTTT. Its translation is CASSRAGQPNTEAFF.

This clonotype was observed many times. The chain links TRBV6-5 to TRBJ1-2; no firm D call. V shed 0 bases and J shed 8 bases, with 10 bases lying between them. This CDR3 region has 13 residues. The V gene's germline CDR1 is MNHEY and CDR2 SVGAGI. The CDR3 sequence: CASSYSNGLGYTF. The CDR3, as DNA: TGTGCCAGCAGTTACTCGAACGGGCTCGGCTACACCTTC.

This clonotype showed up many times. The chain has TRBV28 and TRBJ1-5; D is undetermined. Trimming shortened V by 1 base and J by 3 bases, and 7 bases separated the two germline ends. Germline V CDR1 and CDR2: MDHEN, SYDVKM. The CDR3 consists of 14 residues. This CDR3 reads CASSLSGFNQPQHF. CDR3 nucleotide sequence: TGTGCCAGCAGTTTATCAGGATTCAATCAGCCCCAGCATTTT.

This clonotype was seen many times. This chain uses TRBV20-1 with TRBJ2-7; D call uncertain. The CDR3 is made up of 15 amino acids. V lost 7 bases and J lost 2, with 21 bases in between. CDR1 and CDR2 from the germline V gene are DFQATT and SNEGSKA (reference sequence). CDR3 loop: CSVVIPSGMPYEQYF. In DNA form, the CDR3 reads TGCAGTGTCGTCATTCCAAGTGGAATGCCCTACGAGCAGTACTTC.